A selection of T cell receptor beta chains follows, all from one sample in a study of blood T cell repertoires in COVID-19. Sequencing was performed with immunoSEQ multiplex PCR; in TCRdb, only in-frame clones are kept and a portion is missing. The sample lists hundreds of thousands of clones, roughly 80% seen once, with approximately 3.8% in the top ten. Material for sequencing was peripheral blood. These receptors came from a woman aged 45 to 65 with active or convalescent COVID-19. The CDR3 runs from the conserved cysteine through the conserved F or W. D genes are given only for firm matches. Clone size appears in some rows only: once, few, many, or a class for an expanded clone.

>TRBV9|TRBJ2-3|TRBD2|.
TGTGCCAGCAGCGGCCTTACTAGCGGGAGGGTCCTCACAGATACGCAGTATTTT
CASSGLTSGRVLTDTQYF
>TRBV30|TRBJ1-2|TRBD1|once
TGTGCCTGGGGAACATGGACAGGGTCAAACGCTAACTATGGCTACACCTTC
CAWGTWTGSNANYGYTF
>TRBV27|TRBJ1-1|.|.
TGTGCCAGCAGTAGGATTCGTCCGGGACACCGCTTGAACACTGAAGCTTTCTTT
CASSRIRPGHRLNTEAFF
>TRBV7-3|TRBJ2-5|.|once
TGTGCCAGCAGCCTGGGCCACATGAACAAGAAGTACTTC
CASSLGHMNKKYF
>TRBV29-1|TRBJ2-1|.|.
TGCAGCGTCGCCGCGGAGGGGTCCAATGAGCAGTTCTTC
CSVAAEGSNEQFF
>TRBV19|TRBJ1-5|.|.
TGTGCCAGTAGCTGGGGAGGGATGGTTCGCAATCAGCCCCAGCATTTT
CASSWGGMVRNQPQHF
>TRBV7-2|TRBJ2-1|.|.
TGTGCCAGCAGCTCCCGCATAGGAACAGGAACCAATGAGCAGTTCTTC
CASSSRIGTGTNEQFF
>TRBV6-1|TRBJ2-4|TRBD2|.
TGTGCCAGCAGTGAAACTGTACCCGGCGGGGGAAACATTCAGTACTTC
CASSETVPGGGNIQYF
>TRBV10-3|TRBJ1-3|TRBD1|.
TGTGCCATTTCCACAGGGGGCTCTGGAAACACCATATATTTT
CAISTGGSGNTIYF
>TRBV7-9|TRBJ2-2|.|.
TGTGCCAGCAGCTTTTTAGGGGGAGCCGGCACCGGGGAGCTGTTTTTT
CASSFLGGAGTGELFF
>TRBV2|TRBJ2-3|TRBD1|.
TGTGCCAGCAGTGTAACCGGGACAGGGGGCACAGATACGCAGTATTTT
CASSVTGTGGTDTQYF
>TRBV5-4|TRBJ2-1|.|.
TGTGCCAGCAGCCCTAGGGACAAATACAATGAGCAGTTCTTC
CASSPRDKYNEQFF
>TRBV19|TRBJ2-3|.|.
TGTGCCAGTAGTGTCACAGGCGCGGGGGATACGCAGTATTTT
CASSVTGAGDTQYF
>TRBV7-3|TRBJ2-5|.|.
TGTGCCAGCACAACCCAGTACTTC
CASTTQYF
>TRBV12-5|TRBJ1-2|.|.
TGTGCTAGTGGTTTGACTCGACTTTCTAACTATGGCTACACCTTC
CASGLTRLSNYGYTF